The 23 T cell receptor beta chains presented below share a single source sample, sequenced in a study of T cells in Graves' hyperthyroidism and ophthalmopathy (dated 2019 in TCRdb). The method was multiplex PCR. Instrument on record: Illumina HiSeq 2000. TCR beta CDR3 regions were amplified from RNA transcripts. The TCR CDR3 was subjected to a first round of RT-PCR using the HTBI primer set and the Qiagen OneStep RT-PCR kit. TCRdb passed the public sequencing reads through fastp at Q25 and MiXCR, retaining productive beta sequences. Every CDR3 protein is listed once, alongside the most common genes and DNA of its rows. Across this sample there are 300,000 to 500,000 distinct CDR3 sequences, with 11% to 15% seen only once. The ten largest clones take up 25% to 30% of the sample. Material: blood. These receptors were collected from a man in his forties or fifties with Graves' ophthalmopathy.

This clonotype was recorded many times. Here the CDR3 DNA reads TGTGCCGCAACAGGGGGAAATGAGCAGTTCTTC. Protein sequence: CAATGGNEQFF. The chain carries TRBV30 and TRBJ2-1; 8 bases match TRBD1. This CDR3 is 11 amino acids long. Germline CDR1 and CDR2: GTSNPN and SVGIG (reference sequence). V shed 8 bases, J shed 7 bases, and the junction held 4 bases outside the gene matches. Full variable domain (outside the CDR3, taken from reference TRBV30 and TRBJ2-1): SQTIHQWPATLVQPVGSPLSLECTVEGTSNPNLYWYRQAAGRGLQLLFYSVGIGQISSEVPQNLSASRPQDRQFILSSKKLLLSDSGFYLCAATGGNEQFFGPGTRLTVL.

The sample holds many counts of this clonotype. The CDR3 sequence: CASSQEGASSYNEQFF. DNA for the CDR3: TGTGCCAGCAGCCAAGAGGGCGCGAGCTCCTACAATGAGCAGTTCTTC. The chain recombines TRBV3-1 with TRBJ2-1; no clear D. V dropped 0 bases and J dropped 0 bases, with 9 bases sitting between them. CDR3 length equals 16 residues. The germline CDR1 and CDR2 sequences are LGHDT and YNNKEL (reference sequence).

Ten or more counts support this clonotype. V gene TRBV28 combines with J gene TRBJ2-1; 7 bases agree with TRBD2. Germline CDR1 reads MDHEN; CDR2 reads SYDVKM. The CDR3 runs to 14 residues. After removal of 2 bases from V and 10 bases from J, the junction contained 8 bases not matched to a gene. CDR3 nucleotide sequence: TGTGCCAGCAGTTTACCCACCACGACTAGCGAGCAGTTCTTC. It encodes CASSLPTTTSEQFF.

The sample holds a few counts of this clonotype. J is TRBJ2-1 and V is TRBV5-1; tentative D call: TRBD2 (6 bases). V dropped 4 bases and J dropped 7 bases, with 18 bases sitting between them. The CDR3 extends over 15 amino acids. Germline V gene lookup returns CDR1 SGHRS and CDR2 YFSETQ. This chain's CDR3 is CASSNWGEAGNEQFF. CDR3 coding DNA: TGCGCCAGCAGCAATTGGGGGGAGGCGGGAAATGAGCAGTTCTTC.

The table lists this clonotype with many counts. The DNA of the CDR3 is TGCAGTGCTAGACTCGGAGGCAGCACAGATACGCAGTATTTT. Translating gives CSARLGGSTDTQYF. The chain links TRBV20-1 to TRBJ2-3, with D tentatively TRBD2 (5 bases). Germline V gene sequence: CDR1 DFQATT, CDR2 SNEGSKA (reference sequence). V gave up 2 bases and J gave up 0 bases, with 9 bases separating them. This CDR3 has 14 amino acids.

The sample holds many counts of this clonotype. CDR3 coding DNA: TGTGCCAGCAGTCGGGGTCTCAGGGGGGAAAAACTGTTTTTT. Translating it yields CASSRGLRGEKLFF. V and J are TRBV12-3 or TRBV12-4 and TRBJ1-4; 7 bases line up with TRBD1. J gave up 8 bases and V 5 bases, and 8 bases lay outside the gene matches. The CDR3 runs 14 residues.

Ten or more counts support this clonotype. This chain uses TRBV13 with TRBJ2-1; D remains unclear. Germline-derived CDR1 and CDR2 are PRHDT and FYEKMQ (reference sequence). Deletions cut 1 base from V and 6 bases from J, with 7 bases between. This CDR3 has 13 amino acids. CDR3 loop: CASSLDRSNEQFF. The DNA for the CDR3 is TGTGCCAGCAGCTTAGATCGGAGCAATGAGCAGTTCTTC.

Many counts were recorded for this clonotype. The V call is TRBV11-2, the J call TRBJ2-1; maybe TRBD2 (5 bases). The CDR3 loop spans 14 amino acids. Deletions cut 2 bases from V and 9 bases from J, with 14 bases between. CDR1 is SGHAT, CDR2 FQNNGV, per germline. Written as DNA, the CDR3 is TGTGCCAGCAGCTTAAAGGCGGGCGTGGGTGAGCAGTTCTTC. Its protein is CASSLKAGVGEQFF.

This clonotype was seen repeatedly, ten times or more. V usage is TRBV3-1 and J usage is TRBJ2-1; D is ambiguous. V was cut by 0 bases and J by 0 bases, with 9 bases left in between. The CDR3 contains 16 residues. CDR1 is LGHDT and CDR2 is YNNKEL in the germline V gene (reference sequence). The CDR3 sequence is CASSQDLESSYNEQFF. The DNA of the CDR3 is TGTGCCAGCAGCCAAGATCTAGAGAGCTCCTACAATGAGCAGTTCTTC.

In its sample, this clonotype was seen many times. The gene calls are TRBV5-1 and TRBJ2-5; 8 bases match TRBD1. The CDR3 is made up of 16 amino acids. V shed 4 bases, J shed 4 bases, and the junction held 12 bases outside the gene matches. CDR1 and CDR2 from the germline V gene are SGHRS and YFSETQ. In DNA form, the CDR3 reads TGCGCCAGCAGCAACGAGCGGACAGGGCAGGGAGAGACCCAGTACTTC. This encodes CASSNERTGQGETQYF.

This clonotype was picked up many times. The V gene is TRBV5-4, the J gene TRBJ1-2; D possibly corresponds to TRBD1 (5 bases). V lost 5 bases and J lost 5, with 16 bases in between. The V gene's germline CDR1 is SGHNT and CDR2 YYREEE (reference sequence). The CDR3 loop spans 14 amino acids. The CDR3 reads CASRPGDQGYGYTF. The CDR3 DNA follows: TGTGCCAGCAGACCGGGAGATCAGGGTTATGGCTACACCTTC.

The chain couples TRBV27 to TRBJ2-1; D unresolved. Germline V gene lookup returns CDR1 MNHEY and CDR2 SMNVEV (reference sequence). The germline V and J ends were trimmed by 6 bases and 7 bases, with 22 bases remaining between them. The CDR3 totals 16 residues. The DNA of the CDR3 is TGTGCCAGCAGGGCAGGAGTGATAGCCGTTGATAATGAGCAGTTCTTC. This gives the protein CASRAGVIAVDNEQFF.

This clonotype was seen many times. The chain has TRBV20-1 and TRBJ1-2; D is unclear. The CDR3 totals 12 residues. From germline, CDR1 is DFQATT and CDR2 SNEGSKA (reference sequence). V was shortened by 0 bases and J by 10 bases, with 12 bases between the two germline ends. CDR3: CSARDHPISYTF. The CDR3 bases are TGCAGTGCTAGAGACCACCCCATTTCCTACACCTTC.

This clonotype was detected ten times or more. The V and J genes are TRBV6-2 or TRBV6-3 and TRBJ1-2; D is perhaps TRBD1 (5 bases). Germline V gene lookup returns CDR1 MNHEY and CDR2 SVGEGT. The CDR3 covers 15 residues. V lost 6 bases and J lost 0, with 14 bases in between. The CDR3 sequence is CASSSRDLANYGYTF. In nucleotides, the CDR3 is TGTGCCAGCAGCTCACGGGACTTAGCTAACTATGGCTACACCTTC.

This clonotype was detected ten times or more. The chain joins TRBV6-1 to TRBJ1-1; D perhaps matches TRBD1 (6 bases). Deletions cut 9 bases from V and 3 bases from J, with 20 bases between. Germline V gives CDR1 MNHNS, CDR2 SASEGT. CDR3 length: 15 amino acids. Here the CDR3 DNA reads TGTGCCAGTCGACACAGGGATTTGCGGGACACTGAAGCTTTCTTT. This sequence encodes CASRHRDLRDTEAFF.

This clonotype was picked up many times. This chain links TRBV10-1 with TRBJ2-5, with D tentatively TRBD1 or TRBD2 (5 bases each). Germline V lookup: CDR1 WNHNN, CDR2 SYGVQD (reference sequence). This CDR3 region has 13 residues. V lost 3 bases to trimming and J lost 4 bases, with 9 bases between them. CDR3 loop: CASSEGTTETQYF. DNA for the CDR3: TGCGCCAGCAGTGAAGGGACCACAGAGACCCAGTACTTC.

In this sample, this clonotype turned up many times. CDR3 in amino acids: CASSVVSSRNNEQFF. The DNA for the CDR3 is TGTGCCAGCAGCGTAGTGTCTAGCAGAAACAATGAGCAGTTCTTC. This chain joins TRBV9 and TRBJ2-1, with D maybe TRBD2 (5 bases). The germline V and J ends were trimmed by 0 bases and 5 bases, with 12 bases remaining between them. The CDR3 consists of 15 residues. Germline CDR1 is SGDLS and CDR2 is YYNGEE.

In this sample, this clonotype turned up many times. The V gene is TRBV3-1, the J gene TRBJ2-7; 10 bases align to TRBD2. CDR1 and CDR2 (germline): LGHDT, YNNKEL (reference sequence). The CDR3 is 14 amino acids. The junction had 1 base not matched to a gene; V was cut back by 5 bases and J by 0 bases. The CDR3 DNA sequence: TGTGCCAGCAGCTGGACTAGCGGCTCCTACGAGCAGTACTTC. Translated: CASSWTSGSYEQYF.

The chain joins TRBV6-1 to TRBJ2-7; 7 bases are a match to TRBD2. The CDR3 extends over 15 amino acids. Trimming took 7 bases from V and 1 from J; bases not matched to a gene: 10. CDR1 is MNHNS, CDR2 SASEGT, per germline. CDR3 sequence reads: CASTGASGESYEQYF. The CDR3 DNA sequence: TGTGCCAGCACCGGAGCTAGCGGAGAGTCCTACGAGCAGTACTTC.

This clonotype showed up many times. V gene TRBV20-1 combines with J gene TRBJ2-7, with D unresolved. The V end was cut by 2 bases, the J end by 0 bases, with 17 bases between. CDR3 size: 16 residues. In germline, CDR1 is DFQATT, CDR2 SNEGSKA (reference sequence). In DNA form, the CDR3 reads TGCAGTGCTAGACAGCACCCAGGCCCCTACTCCTACGAGCAGTACTTC. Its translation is CSARQHPGPYSYEQYF.

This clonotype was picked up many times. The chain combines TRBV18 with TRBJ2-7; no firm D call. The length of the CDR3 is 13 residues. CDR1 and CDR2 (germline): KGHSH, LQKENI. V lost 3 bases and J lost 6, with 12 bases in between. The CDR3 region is CASSPPMSTEQYF. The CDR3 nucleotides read TGTGCCAGCTCACCCCCAATGAGTACCGAGCAGTACTTC.

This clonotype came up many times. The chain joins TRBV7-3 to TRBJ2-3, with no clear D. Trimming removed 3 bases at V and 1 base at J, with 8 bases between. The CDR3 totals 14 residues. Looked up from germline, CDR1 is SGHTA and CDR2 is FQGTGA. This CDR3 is CASSFLGRTDTQYF. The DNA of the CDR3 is TGTGCCAGCAGCTTCCTAGGCCGCACAGATACGCAGTATTTT.

CDR3: CASSQVRGPGVADEQFF. As DNA, the CDR3 is TGTGCCAGCAGCCAAGTCCGGGGCCCGGGGGTTGCTGATGAGCAGTTCTTC. The V and J genes are TRBV3-1 and TRBJ2-1; tentatively, D is TRBD2 (6 bases). Germline-derived CDR1 and CDR2 are LGHDT and YNNKEL (reference sequence). Trimming took off 1 base at V and 8 bases at J, with 21 bases between the two ends. The CDR3 loop spans 17 amino acids.